What follows are 24 T cell receptor beta chains derived from one specimen sequenced in a study of T cell responses to AZD1222 COVID-19 vaccine (dated by TCRdb to 2020 to 2023). Explained via the paper, the time point label denotes: about 28 days (+/-7) after the second vaccine dose. Library preparation used the immunoSEQ multiplex PCR assay. TCRdb obtained this table from immuneACCESS and retained in-frame rearrangements with V and J assigned. These tables miss some clones; where compared with another copy, unresolved V genes account for less than half of the shortfall, and the remainder is unexplained. Recorded for this sample are roughly 50,000 clones; roughly nine tenths of them occurred a single time. Clones ranked in the top ten supply 13% to 15% of the sample. The material sequenced was peripheral blood, taken 28 days after the second AZD1222 dose. The source is an adult who received the AZD1222 COVID-19 vaccine.

In this sample, this clone turned up once. The V call is TRBV5-1, the J call TRBJ2-3; D gene unclear. The CDR3 is made up of 14 amino acids. V was shortened by 0 bases and J by 0 bases, with 5 bases between the two germline ends. Germline-derived CDR1 and CDR2 are SGHRS and YFSETQ. CDR3 protein: CASSLETSTDTQYF. As DNA, the CDR3 is TGCGCCAGCAGCTTGGAAACTAGCACAGATACGCAGTATTTT.

The chain employs TRBV5-8 and TRBJ2-1; 8 nucleotides line up with TRBD1. Losses at the gene ends were 4 bases for V and 4 bases for J; bases not matched to a gene: 4. In germline, CDR1 is SGHTS, CDR2 YDEGEE. The CDR3 contains 14 residues. The CDR3 region is CASSTGQGYNEQFF. The CDR3 coding sequence is TGTGCCAGCAGCACCGGACAGGGATACAATGAGCAGTTCTTC. Full variable domain (outside the CDR3, taken from reference TRBV5-8 and TRBJ2-1): EAGVTQSPTHLIKTRGQQATLRCSPISGHTSVYWYQQALGLGLQFLLWYDEGEERNRGNFPPRFSGRQFPNYSSELNVNALELEDSALYLCASSTGQGYNEQFFGPGTRLTVL.

The chain carries TRBV6-2 or TRBV6-3 and TRBJ2-7, with D uncertain. The ends were cut back, 0 bases at V and 4 bases at J, with 7 bases in the middle. From germline, CDR1 is MNHEY and CDR2 SVGEGT. CDR3 size: 13 residues. The CDR3 loop reads CASSYSDGYEQYF. The CDR3 DNA is TGTGCCAGCAGTTACTCCGACGGGTACGAGCAGTACTTC.

The gene calls are TRBV6-1 and TRBJ2-3; no clear D gene. V was trimmed by 10 bases and J by 1 base, leaving 15 bases between them. The germline gives CDR1 MNHNS, CDR2 SASEGT. CDR3 size: 14 residues. CDR3 sequence (DNA): TGTGCCACCCAGGCGCTTGGGGGCACAGATACGCAGTATTTT. It codes for CATQALGGTDTQYF.

The rearrangement joins TRBV6-5 to TRBJ2-7; 9 bases match TRBD2. The CDR3 is 15 amino acids. Germline loops: CDR1 MNHEY, CDR2 SVGAGI. The trim removed 6 bases at V and 3 bases at J, leaving 9 bases unmatched. This CDR3 is CASRLQGTSSYEQYF. The CDR3 DNA follows: TGTGCCAGCAGGCTACAGGGGACTAGCAGCTACGAGCAGTACTTC.

The V and J genes are TRBV19 and TRBJ1-1; D is unclear. This CDR3 contains 15 residues. V shed 4 bases and J shed 1 base, with 13 bases lying between them. Germline V gives CDR1 LNHDA, CDR2 SQIVND (reference sequence). CDR3 nucleotide sequence: TGTGCCAGTAGTACACCGGGCCGGGGGAACACTGAAGCTTTCTTT. It specifies CASSTPGRGNTEAFF.

This clone was recorded only once. The rearrangement uses TRBV19 and TRBJ1-6, with 9 nucleotides matching TRBD1. The germline V gene has CDR1 LNHDA and CDR2 SQIVND (reference sequence). J was trimmed by 10 bases and V by 5 bases; bases with no gene match: 6. The CDR3 length is 14 residues. CDR3 nucleotide sequence: TGTGCCAGTAGTTCGGGACAGGGTTTCTCACCCCTCCACTTT. Amino acid sequence: CASSSGQGFSPLHF. The whole variable domain, remainder taken from reference TRBV19 and TRBJ1-6, is DGGITQSPKYLFRKEGQNVTLSCEQNLNHDAMYWYRQDPGQGLRLIYYSQIVNDFQKGDIAEGYSVSREKKESFPLTVTSAQKNPTAFYLCASSSGQGFSPLHFGNGTRLTVT.

The chain combines TRBV3-1 (or the pseudogene TRBV3-2) with TRBJ2-3; tentatively, D is TRBD1 or TRBD2 (5 bases each). The CDR3 totals 14 residues. V gave up 3 bases and J gave up 1 base, with 8 bases separating them. The V gene's germline CDR1 is LGHDT and CDR2 YNNKEL (reference sequence). The CDR3 sequence: CASSQGPGTDTQYF. DNA of the CDR3: TGTGCCAGCAGCCAGGGACCCGGCACAGATACGCAGTATTTT.

The chain couples TRBV6-5 to TRBJ2-3; maybe TRBD2 (6 bases). The CDR3 spans 14 residues. Germline CDR1 is MNHEY and CDR2 is SVGAGI. The ends were cut back, 2 bases at V and 6 bases at J, with 12 bases in the middle. The CDR3 sequence is CASSYGGEWDTQYF. CDR3 coding DNA: TGTGCCAGCAGTTACGGCGGGGAATGGGATACGCAGTATTTT.

This chain's CDR3 is CASSQERDQPQHF. The CDR3 nucleotides are TGTGCCAGCAGCCAAGAGAGGGATCAGCCCCAGCATTTT. V usage is TRBV14 and J usage is TRBJ1-5; D is ambiguous. Germline CDR1 is SGHDN and CDR2 is FVKESK. This CDR3 has 13 residues. V lost 0 bases and J 5 bases, leaving 5 bases between the germline ends.

The genes are TRBV2 and TRBJ1-2, with 8 bases identical to TRBD1. The germline V gene encodes CDR1 SNHLY and CDR2 FYNNEI. The CDR3 contains 16 residues. With V trimmed by 2 bases and J by 5 bases, 10 bases remained unmatched. The CDR3 DNA is TGTGCCAGCAGTGAACAGGGGGCCCACAACCTATATGGCTACACCTTC. It specifies CASSEQGAHNLYGYTF.

The chain is built from TRBV19 and TRBJ1-2; maybe TRBD1 (5 bases). Germline-derived CDR1 and CDR2 are LNHDA and SQIVND (reference sequence). The CDR3 is 15 amino acids. The V end was cut by 7 bases, the J end by 0 bases, with 15 bases between. CDR3 protein: CASKAREGPNYGYTF. CDR3 DNA sequence: TGTGCCAGTAAGGCTCGGGAGGGGCCTAACTATGGCTACACCTTC. The full variable domain, completed using reference TRBV19 and TRBJ1-2, is DGGITQSPKYLFRKEGQNVTLSCEQNLNHDAMYWYRQDPGQGLRLIYYSQIVNDFQKGDIAEGYSVSREKKESFPLTVTSAQKNPTAFYLCASKAREGPNYGYTFGSGTRLTVV.

This clone occurred once. This chain connects TRBV3-1 (or the pseudogene TRBV3-2) to TRBJ1-1; D unresolved. From germline, CDR1 is LGHDT and CDR2 YNNKEL (reference sequence). This CDR3 comprises 14 residues. Trimming pared 0 bases from V and 10 bases from J, leaving 15 bases between. The CDR3 bases are TGTGCCAGCAGCCAAGATAGAGAGGATGGGCGAGCTTTCTTT. Protein: CASSQDREDGRAFF.

The rearrangement uses TRBV19 and TRBJ1-5; 9 positions agree with TRBD1. J was trimmed by 0 bases and V by 5 bases; bases with no gene match: 17. The CDR3 totals 20 residues. Germline loops: CDR1 LNHDA, CDR2 SQIVND (reference sequence). Here the CDR3 DNA reads TGTGCCAGTAGTGACTTAACAGGGGGCACGGGGATAGTTAGCAATCAGCCCCAGCATTTT. It codes for CASSDLTGGTGIVSNQPQHF.

The chain employs TRBV6-5 and TRBJ1-2, with D possibly TRBD1 on 5 matching bases. Germline V gene sequence: CDR1 MNHEY, CDR2 SVGAGI. This CDR3 spans 16 amino acids. With 0 bases removed from V and 0 bases from J, the gap between germline ends came to 11 bases. CDR3: CASSYSWQTANYGYTF. The CDR3, as DNA: TGTGCCAGCAGTTACTCTTGGCAGACAGCTAACTATGGCTACACCTTC.

In regard to this clone: The same CDR3 can be traced to other DNA sequences in this sample. This chain connects TRBV19 to TRBJ2-1, with 11 bases lining up with TRBD2. Germline values: CDR1 LNHDA, CDR2 SQIVND (reference sequence). The V gene end was trimmed by 6 bases and the J gene end by 0 bases; junction bases not matched to a gene: 4. The CDR3 loop spans 16 amino acids. The CDR3 spells CASSPTSGSSYNEQFF. In DNA, the CDR3 is TGTGCCAGTAGCCCTACTAGCGGGAGCTCCTACAATGAGCAGTTCTTC.

The rearrangement links TRBV6-5 to TRBJ2-7, with a possible D match to TRBD1 (6 bases). This CDR3 contains 14 residues. V was cut by 6 bases and J by 1 base, with 13 bases left in between. The V gene's germline CDR1 is MNHEY and CDR2 SVGAGI. The CDR3 DNA reads as TGTGCCAGCAGCCGGGACACGGAGTCCTACGAGCAGTACTTC. This encodes CASSRDTESYEQYF.

The count of this clone is one. This sequence joins TRBV4-2 and TRBJ2-5; the D call may be TRBD1 or TRBD2 (5 bases each). The V and J ends lost 0 bases and 1 base respectively, with 12 bases between them. Germline-derived CDR1 and CDR2 are LGHNA and YNFKEQ. The CDR3 contains 16 residues. CDR3 protein: CASSQDPGPIQETQYF. CDR3 bases: TGTGCCAGCAGCCAAGACCCGGGACCCATCCAAGAGACCCAGTACTTC.

The table lists this clone with a few counts. The sample contains more than one DNA sequence encoding this CDR3. This chain uses TRBV24-1 with TRBJ2-3, with 13 bases aligning to TRBD2. The CDR3 consists of 15 residues. Trimming took 5 bases from V and 4 from J; bases not matched to a gene: 2. The germline V gene has CDR1 KGHDR and CDR2 SFDVKD. The CDR3 loop is CATSGLAGGPDTQYF. The CDR3 DNA is TGTGCCACCAGTGGACTAGCGGGAGGACCAGATACGCAGTATTTT.

In this sample, this clone turned up once. Written as DNA, the CDR3 is TGTGCCAGCAGTGGAGACATTTTCTCACCCCTCCACTTT. It encodes CASSGDIFSPLHF. The V and J genes are TRBV25-1 and TRBJ1-6, with D hard to call. The germline V and J ends were trimmed by 4 bases and 10 bases, with 11 bases remaining between them. CDR1 and CDR2 (germline): MGHDK, SYGVNS. The CDR3 runs to 13 residues.

The V call is TRBV28, the J call TRBJ2-1, with TRBD2 as a possible D gene (6 bases). This CDR3 comprises 13 residues. V lost 3 bases and J 4 bases, leaving 7 bases between the germline ends. Germline V CDR1 and CDR2: MDHEN, SYDVKM. DNA of the CDR3: TGTGCCAGCAGTTTTGCGGGGTACAATGAGCAGTTCTTC. Encoded protein: CASSFAGYNEQFF.

The chain couples TRBV2 to TRBJ1-5; D is unclear. The V end lost 4 bases, the J end lost 4 bases, and 11 bases lay between the germline ends. The CDR3 consists of 14 residues. Germline V gene data show CDR1 as SNHLY and CDR2 as FYNNEI. CDR3: CASSGGSPNQPQHF. The CDR3 DNA reads TGTGCCAGCAGTGGGGGAAGTCCTAATCAGCCCCAGCATTTT.

The genes are TRBV2 and TRBJ1-1; no clear D. CDR3 length equals 14 residues. The germline gives CDR1 SNHLY, CDR2 FYNNEI. V was trimmed by 2 bases and J by 4 bases, leaving 11 bases between them. CDR3 in amino acids: CASSELVGGTEAFF. In DNA, the CDR3 is TGTGCCAGCAGTGAATTAGTCGGCGGCACTGAAGCTTTCTTT. The complete variable domain, with remaining parts taken from reference TRBV2 and TRBJ1-1, reads EPEVTQTPSHQVTQMGQEVILRCVPISNHLYFYWYRQILGQKVEFLVSFYNNEISEKSEIFDDQFSVERPDGSNFTLKIRSTKLEDSAMYFCASSELVGGTEAFFGQGTRLTVV.

The chain combines TRBV5-4 with TRBJ2-7, with 13 bases that match TRBD2. Germline-derived CDR1 and CDR2 are SGHNT and YYREEE (reference sequence). Trimming removed 2 bases from V and 11 bases from J; junction bases left unmatched: 7. The CDR3 is 14 residues long. The CDR3 DNA reads as TGTGCCAGCAGCTTTGGGACTAGCGGGACCCCGGAGTACTTC. Translating gives CASSFGTSGTPEYF. Combining the CDR3 with reference TRBV5-4 and TRBJ2-7 gives the whole variable domain ETGVTQSPTHLIKTRGQQVTLRCSSQSGHNTVSWYQQALGQGPQFIFQYYREEENGRGNFPPRFSGLQFPNYSSELNVNALELDDSALYLCASSFGTSGTPEYFGPGTRLTVT.